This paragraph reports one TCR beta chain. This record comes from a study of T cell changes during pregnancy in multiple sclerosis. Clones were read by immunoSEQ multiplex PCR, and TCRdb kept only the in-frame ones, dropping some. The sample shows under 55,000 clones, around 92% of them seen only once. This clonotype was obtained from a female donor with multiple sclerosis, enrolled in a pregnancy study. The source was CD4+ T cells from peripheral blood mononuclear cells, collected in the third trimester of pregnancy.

CDR3 in amino acids: CASSQVLGGKDYEQYF. CDR3 DNA: TGCGCCAGCAGCCAAGTATTAGGAGGGAAAGACTACGAGCAGTACTTC. V is TRBV4-3 and J is TRBJ2-7; a possible D gene is TRBD2 (6 bases). The germline V gene encodes CDR1 LGHNA and CDR2 YSLEER. The CDR3 runs 16 residues. V lost 1 base and J lost 3, with 16 bases in between.